The 26 T cell receptor beta chains in this list originate from one sample, sequenced in a study of early T cells in non-severe SARS-CoV-2 infection. Using its own MiXCR run on the 5' RACE reads, TCRdb lists one record per CDR3 protein. The sample contains approximately 70,000 distinct CDR3 sequences, approximately 12% of which appear only once. Sequenced sample: whole blood. All receptors derive from an adult who was a healthcare worker with PCR-confirmed SARS-CoV-2 infection or an uninfected control (not recorded which).

This clonotype was counted many times. V is TRBV18 and J is TRBJ2-3; the D gene could be TRBD1 or TRBD2 (5 bases each). Between the trimmed V and J ends, which lost 0 bases and 9 bases, there was a span of 25 bases. This CDR3 has 18 amino acids. In germline, CDR1 is KGHSH, CDR2 LQKENI. CDR3 nucleotides: TGTGCCAGCTCACCACCCGGGACCACCCGAACAGCTGCGGAAACGCAGTATTTT. This encodes CASSPPGTTRTAAETQYF.

This clonotype was seen more than once but under ten times. The rearrangement uses TRBV28 and TRBJ1-2; 9 bases match TRBD1. V lost 6 bases to trimming and J lost 6 bases; unmatched junction nucleotides: 2. The germline V gene has CDR1 MDHEN and CDR2 SYDVKM. The CDR3 consists of 12 residues. CDR3 nucleotides: TGTGCCAGCAGACAGGGGGCGGATGGCTACACCTTC. Protein sequence: CASRQGADGYTF.

The V and J genes are TRBV4-2 and TRBJ2-5; 14 bases fit TRBD2. The trim removed 3 bases at V and 3 bases at J, leaving 6 bases unmatched. The CDR3 has 17 residues. Germline CDR1 reads LGHNA; CDR2 reads YNFKEQ. This chain's CDR3 is CASSQSGLAGEKETQYF. The CDR3 DNA follows: TGTGCCAGCAGCCAGTCGGGACTAGCGGGGGAAAAAGAGACCCAGTACTTC.

Ten or more counts support this clonotype. The rearrangement uses TRBV30 and TRBJ2-7; D may be TRBD1 (6 bases). The germline gives CDR1 GTSNPN, CDR2 SVGIG (reference sequence). Trimming cost V 2 bases and J 1 base, with 12 bases left between them. The CDR3 consists of 14 residues. Written as DNA, the CDR3 is TGTGCCTGGAGTTTTTCAACAGGGTCCTACGAGCAGTACTTC. This sequence encodes CAWSFSTGSYEQYF.

The chain couples TRBV5-1 to TRBJ1-3; D call uncertain. The CDR3 consists of 17 residues. Germline CDR1 is SGHRS and CDR2 is YFSETQ. Trimming took off 0 bases at V and 0 bases at J, with 13 bases between the two ends. CDR3 sequence: CASSLAALANSGNTIYF. The CDR3 nucleotides are TGCGCCAGCAGCTTGGCCGCATTAGCGAACTCTGGAAACACCATATATTTT.

This clonotype occurred many times. The J gene is TRBJ2-3, the V gene TRBV7-9; TRBD2 agrees at 12 bases. This CDR3 has 17 residues. CDR1 is SEHNR and CDR2 is FQNEAQ in the germline V gene (reference sequence). With 6 bases clipped from V and 2 bases from J, the junction kept 9 bases outside the gene matches. DNA of the CDR3: TGTGCCAGCAGTTCGTCTAGCGGGAGGGGACCCACAGATACGCAGTATTTT. Protein: CASSSSSGRGPTDTQYF.

This clonotype was observed a handful of times. The chain has TRBV7-8 and TRBJ2-7; D is unresolved. In germline, CDR1 is SGHVS, CDR2 FQNEAQ. The CDR3 contains 13 residues. The V end was cut by 5 bases, the J end by 2 bases, with 10 bases between. As DNA, the CDR3 is TGTGCCAGCAGCAAAGACCGAACCTACGAGCAGTACTTC. It specifies CASSKDRTYEQYF.

This chain links TRBV5-1 with TRBJ2-7, with TRBD2 as a possible D gene (5 bases). The CDR3 is 12 residues long. CDR1 is SGHRS and CDR2 is YFSETQ in the germline V gene. V lost 4 bases, J lost 3 bases, and 8 bases lay in between. The CDR3 region is CASSEDFYEQYF. The CDR3 bases are TGCGCCAGCAGCGAGGACTTCTACGAGCAGTACTTC. Full variable domain (outside the CDR3, taken from reference TRBV5-1 and TRBJ2-7): KAGVTQTPRYLIKTRGQQVTLSCSPISGHRSVSWYQQTPGQGLQFLFEYFSETQRNKGNFPGRFSGRQFSNSRSEMNVSTLELGDSALYLCASSEDFYEQYFGPGTRLTVT.

This clonotype was counted between two and nine times. The chain links TRBV4-2 to TRBJ2-7, with 10 bases identical to TRBD2. Unmatched junction bases numbered 3, after V lost 4 bases and J lost 3 bases. The length of the CDR3 is 14 residues. CDR1 LGHNA and CDR2 YNFKEQ come from the germline V gene. As DNA, the CDR3 is TGTGCCAGCAGCCCAACTAGCGGGAACTACGAGCAGTACTTC. The encoded protein is CASSPTSGNYEQYF.

This sequence joins TRBV7-2 and TRBJ2-2, with D possibly TRBD2 on 5 matching bases. The CDR3 loop spans 13 amino acids. V was cut by 5 bases and J by 5 bases, with 9 bases left in between. Per the germline V gene, CDR1 is SGHTA and CDR2 is FQGNSA. The CDR3: CASSTRRTGELFF. DNA for the CDR3: TGTGCCAGCAGCACAAGGAGGACCGGGGAGCTGTTTTTT. Looking up the rest from reference TRBV7-2 and TRBJ2-2 gives the full variable domain: GAGVSQSPSNKVTEKGKDVELRCDPISGHTALYWYRQSLGQGLEFLIYFQGNSAPDKSGLPSDRFSAERTGGSVSTLTIQRTQQEDSAVYLCASSTRRTGELFFGEGSRLTVL.

The chain combines TRBV5-1 with TRBJ2-1; 14 bases are shared with TRBD2. The J segment lost 2 bases and the V segment lost 1 base, leaving 11 bases of the junction unmatched. CDR3 length equals 20 residues. Germline V gives CDR1 SGHRS, CDR2 YFSETQ. The CDR3 here is CASSLFPGTSGSFTYNEQFF. The CDR3 nucleotides are TGCGCCAGCAGCTTGTTTCCTGGGACTAGCGGGAGTTTCACCTACAATGAGCAGTTCTTC.

The chain uses TRBV5-1 and TRBJ2-1; D is uncertain. Trimming removed 0 bases from V and 7 bases from J, with 8 bases in between. Germline V gene data show CDR1 as SGHRS and CDR2 as YFSETQ. CDR3 size: 13 residues. As DNA, the CDR3 is TGCGCCAGCAGCTTGGCCCGAGCTAATGAGCAGTTCTTC. Translating it yields CASSLARANEQFF.

This clonotype was seen many times. This chain links TRBV18 with TRBJ2-6; D is unresolved. The germline V and J ends were trimmed by 5 bases and 0 bases, with 20 bases remaining between them. This CDR3 region has 19 residues. CDR1 KGHSH and CDR2 LQKENI come from the germline V gene. CDR3 protein: CASSGPVVRTSSGANVLTF. The CDR3 DNA is TGTGCCAGCTCAGGCCCCGTGGTCAGAACCTCCTCTGGGGCCAACGTCCTGACTTTC. The complete variable domain, with remaining parts taken from reference TRBV18 and TRBJ2-6, reads NAGVMQNPRHLVRRRGQEARLRCSPMKGHSHVYWYRQLPEEGLKFMVYLQKENIIDESGMPKERFSAEFPKEGPSILRIQQVVRGDSAAYFCASSGPVVRTSSGANVLTFGAGSRLTVL.

This clonotype was observed a handful of times. The rearrangement links TRBV6-4 to TRBJ2-3; 10 bases are shared with TRBD1. The germline V gene has CDR1 MRHNA and CDR2 SNTAGT. Trimming at V came to 2 bases and at J to 4 bases, leaving 0 bases not matched to a gene. CDR3 length equals 14 residues. CDR3 DNA sequence: TGTGCCAGCAGTGACGGACAGGGGGCAGATACGCAGTATTTT. Protein sequence: CASSDGQGADTQYF.

Comments on this clonotype: A read error may explain this, as a much larger clone is one base away. The V gene is TRBV15, the J gene TRBJ2-2, with a possible D match to TRBD2 (5 bases). V was pared by 3 bases and J by 6 bases, with 11 bases between. Germline CDR1 LNHNV, CDR2 YYDKDF (reference sequence). This CDR3 is built from 14 residues. In nucleotides, the CDR3 is TGTGCCACCAGCAGTCAGGAGGTCCCCGGGGAGCTGTTTTTT. This encodes CATSSQEVPGELFF.

This clonotype has more than one count but fewer than ten. The chain carries TRBV5-1 and TRBJ2-3; unclear D gene. The V gene lost 0 bases and the J gene lost 5 bases, with 16 bases spanning the gap. This CDR3 has 16 amino acids. Germline CDR1 reads SGHRS; CDR2 reads YFSETQ. The CDR3 coding sequence is TGCGCCAGCAGCTTGGGATTGGACCTCCGAATAGATACGCAGTATTTT. Protein sequence: CASSLGLDLRIDTQYF.

This clonotype was seen only a few times. The V and J genes are TRBV6-6 and TRBJ2-4, with 8 bases lining up with TRBD1. The CDR3 is 13 amino acids. J was trimmed by 2 bases and V by 9 bases; bases with no gene match: 3. Per the germline V gene, CDR1 is MNHNY and CDR2 is SVGAGI (reference sequence). The CDR3 nucleotides read TGTGCCAGTCGGACAGGGACCAAAAACATTCAGTACTTC. Amino acid sequence: CASRTGTKNIQYF.

This clonotype has at least ten counts. The V and J genes are TRBV25-1 and TRBJ1-2; possible D gene TRBD1, 5 bases. This CDR3 has 15 amino acids. Germline V lookup: CDR1 MGHDK, CDR2 SYGVNS. Trimming took 3 bases from V and 7 from J, leaving 18 bases between them. As DNA, the CDR3 is TGTGCCAGCAGTGATCAGGGCCGATGGGATAGTGGCTACACCTTC. Translated, it gives CASSDQGRWDSGYTF.

This chain joins TRBV29-1 and TRBJ2-1, with D hard to call. V gave up 3 bases and J gave up 2 bases, with 14 bases separating them. Germline lookup yields CDR1 SQVTM and CDR2 ANQGSEA. This CDR3 is built from 15 residues. CDR3 loop: CSVDEDHNPYNEQFF. The DNA of the CDR3 is TGCAGCGTTGATGAGGACCACAACCCCTACAATGAGCAGTTCTTC.

The genes are TRBV19 and TRBJ1-2; no clear D. The CDR3 is made up of 15 amino acids. Germline-derived CDR1 and CDR2 are LNHDA and SQIVND (reference sequence). V gave up 3 bases and J gave up 1 base, with 12 bases separating them. The CDR3 here is CASSMRAGSNYGYTF. The CDR3 nucleotides are TGTGCCAGTAGTATGAGGGCAGGAAGTAACTATGGCTACACCTTC.

The chain joins TRBV20-1 to TRBJ2-3; 12 nucleotides agree with TRBD2. V was clipped by 3 bases and J by 8 bases; unmatched bases: 9. This CDR3 spans 15 amino acids. Germline CDR1 is DFQATT and CDR2 is SNEGSKA (reference sequence). The CDR3 here is CSASASGRAGGTQYF. CDR3 bases: TGCAGTGCTAGCGCTAGCGGGAGGGCCGGGGGTACGCAGTATTTT.

This clonotype was picked up many times. This chain connects TRBV15 to TRBJ2-7, with a possible D match to TRBD1 (5 bases). V was trimmed by 0 bases and J by 4 bases, leaving 10 bases between them. The germline V gene has CDR1 LNHNV and CDR2 YYDKDF (reference sequence). This CDR3 is 14 amino acids long. The CDR3 sequence is CATSRDKGLYEQYF. CDR3 DNA: TGTGCCACCAGCAGAGATAAGGGGCTATACGAGCAGTACTTC. Full variable domain (missing parts from reference TRBV15 and TRBJ2-7): DAMVIQNPRYQVTQFGKPVTLSCSQTLNHNVMYWYQQKSSQAPKLLFHYYDKDFNNEADTPDNFQSRRPNTSFCFLDIRSPGLGDTAMYLCATSRDKGLYEQYFGPGTRLTVT.

This clonotype was counted ten times or more. V gene TRBV7-3 combines with J gene TRBJ1-6; 9 bases match TRBD1. Per the germline V gene, CDR1 is SGHTA and CDR2 is FQGTGA. This CDR3 contains 15 residues. V shed 5 bases, J shed 5 bases, and the junction held 4 bases outside the gene matches. The CDR3 DNA reads TGTGCCAGCAGCGCCGGGACAGGGAATAATTCACCCCTCCACTTT. Translating it yields CASSAGTGNNSPLHF.

The chain links TRBV29-1 to TRBJ1-3; D unresolved. The CDR3 length is 13 residues. Trimming shortened V by 6 bases and J by 0 bases, and 9 bases separated the two germline ends. Germline V gives CDR1 SQVTM, CDR2 ANQGSEA. In DNA, the CDR3 is TGCAGCGTCAATACGGTCTCTGGAAACACCATATATTTT. It yields the protein CSVNTVSGNTIYF.

The DNA for the CDR3 is TGTGCCAGCAGTTCATTCCCCTGGGAGGGAGACACTGAAGCTTTCTTT. This translates into CASSSFPWEGDTEAFF. The chain carries TRBV27 and TRBJ1-1, with D hard to call. Trimming removed 4 bases from V and 3 bases from J, with 18 bases in between. CDR3 length: 16 amino acids. Germline V gene lookup returns CDR1 MNHEY and CDR2 SMNVEV (reference sequence).

This clonotype has ten or more counts. This chain joins TRBV7-2 and TRBJ1-4; D unresolved. The CDR3 length is 14 residues. Germline CDR1 SGHTA, CDR2 FQGNSA. The V end lost 2 bases, the J end lost 5 bases, and 9 bases lay between the germline ends. In DNA form, the CDR3 reads TGTGCCAGCAGCTTAACCCCCGAAAATGAAAAACTGTTTTTT. It encodes CASSLTPENEKLFF.